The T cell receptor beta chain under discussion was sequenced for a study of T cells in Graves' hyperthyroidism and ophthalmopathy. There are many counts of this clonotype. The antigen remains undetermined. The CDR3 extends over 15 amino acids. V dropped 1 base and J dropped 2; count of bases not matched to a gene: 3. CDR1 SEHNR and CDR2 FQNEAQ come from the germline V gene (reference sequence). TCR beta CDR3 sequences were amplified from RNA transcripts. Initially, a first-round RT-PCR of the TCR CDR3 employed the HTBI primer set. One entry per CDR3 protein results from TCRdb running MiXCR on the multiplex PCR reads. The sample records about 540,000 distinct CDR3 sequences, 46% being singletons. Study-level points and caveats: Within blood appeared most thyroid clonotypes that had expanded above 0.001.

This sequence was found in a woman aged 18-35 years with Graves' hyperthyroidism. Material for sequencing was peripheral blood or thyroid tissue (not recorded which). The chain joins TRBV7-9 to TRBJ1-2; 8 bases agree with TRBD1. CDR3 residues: CASSLEPGGNYGYTF. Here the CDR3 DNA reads TGTGCCAGCAGCTTAGAACCAGGGGGCAACTATGGCTACACCTTC.